These 20 T cell receptor beta chains came from one sample sequenced in a study of regulatory T cells in long-lasting Graves disease. Through Arm-PCR of CDR3 regions and iRepertoire HTBI primers, TCR beta libraries were built. TCRdb reprocessed the multiplex PCR reads via MiXCR and lists one record per CDR3 protein. This sample has roughly 400,000 distinct CDR3 sequences, with less than 25% found just once. The time point is: persistent/refractory GD, antithyroid drugs over 5 years with positive TRAb. Preparation of the TCR library used RNA extracted from PBMCs. The starting material was peripheral blood mononuclear cells (PBMCs), obtained when the disease was refractory, from a patient treated with antithyroid drugs. These receptors all come from a female donor with Graves disease.

This clonotype occurred a few times. V is TRBV19 and J is TRBJ2-7; 9 nucleotides match TRBD1. CDR1 LNHDA and CDR2 SQIVND come from the germline V gene (reference sequence). V lost 9 bases, J lost 5 bases, and 8 bases stayed unmatched. The CDR3 length is 13 residues. DNA of the CDR3: TGTGCCAGCAAGGACAGGGGCAAGAACGAGCAGTACTTC. Translated, it gives CASKDRGKNEQYF.

This clonotype was picked up many times. The gene calls are TRBV6-1 and TRBJ1-1, with D possibly TRBD1 on 5 matching bases. This CDR3 is 11 amino acids long. Germline CDR1 is MNHNS and CDR2 is SASEGT. The V gene lost 6 bases and the J gene lost 8 bases, with 10 bases spanning the gap. CDR3 sequence reads: CASRDGQEAFF. CDR3 nucleotides: TGTGCCAGCAGGGACGGACAAGAAGCTTTCTTT.

This clonotype was seen many times. This chain connects TRBV12-3 or TRBV12-4 to TRBJ1-1, with 11 nucleotides matching TRBD1. J was trimmed by 6 bases and V by 7 bases; bases with no gene match: 13. This CDR3 is 16 amino acids long. The CDR3 region is CASTQGTGGGGAEAFF. The CDR3 region has the DNA TGTGCCAGCACCCAAGGGACAGGGGGAGGCGGTGCTGAAGCTTTCTTT.

This clonotype was seen many times. V gene TRBV15 combines with J gene TRBJ1-1; D uncertain. The germline gives CDR1 LNHNV, CDR2 YYDKDF (reference sequence). Trimming left V 4 bases short and J 10 bases short, with 25 bases between. The CDR3 has 16 residues. CDR3 DNA: TGTGCCACCAGCAAGGGAGGGTCCGGCGACCCGGAGGGAGCTTTCTTT. Amino acids: CATSKGGSGDPEGAFF.

The CDR3 loop reads CASSQDSRTGGYEQYF. The CDR3 DNA sequence: TGTGCCAGCAGCCAAGATTCCCGGACAGGGGGCTACGAGCAGTACTTC. The chain couples TRBV3-1 to TRBJ2-7; 10 bases are a match to TRBD1. Germline CDR1 reads LGHDT; CDR2 reads YNNKEL (reference sequence). CDR3 length equals 16 residues. J was trimmed by 3 bases and V by 0 bases; bases with no gene match: 5.

This clonotype was seen repeatedly, ten times or more. V and J are TRBV6-2 or TRBV6-3 and TRBJ2-7; 14 nucleotides align to TRBD2. The ends lost 4 bases at V and 3 bases at J; junction bases unmatched: 8. The CDR3 is made up of 17 amino acids. Germline CDR1 reads MNHEY; CDR2 reads SVGEGT. For the CDR3, the DNA is TGTGCCAGCAGTTCCCCAGCTGGGACTAGCGGGAGCTACGAGCAGTACTTC. Protein product: CASSSPAGTSGSYEQYF.

This chain joins TRBV24-1 and TRBJ2-1; no clear D. The germline V and J ends were trimmed by 3 bases and 9 bases, with 11 bases remaining between them. CDR3 length equals 13 residues. The germline gives CDR1 KGHDR, CDR2 SFDVKD. CDR3 amino acids: CATSDSMGGEQFF. CDR3 bases: TGTGCCACCAGTGATAGTATGGGTGGTGAGCAGTTCTTC.

This clonotype has ten or more counts. The V and J genes are TRBV11-2 and TRBJ2-5; 7 nucleotides line up with TRBD1. This CDR3 has 14 amino acids. CDR1 and CDR2 from the germline V gene are SGHAT and FQNNGV. V dropped 2 bases and J dropped 5; count of bases not matched to a gene: 5. DNA of the CDR3: TGTGCCAGCAGCTTATGGGACAGAGGGGAGACCCAGTACTTC. Amino acids: CASSLWDRGETQYF.

The chain combines TRBV5-1 with TRBJ2-2; TRBD2 agrees at 11 bases. Germline-derived CDR1 and CDR2 are SGHRS and YFSETQ. The CDR3 runs to 16 residues. The V segment lost 3 bases and the J segment 2 bases; nucleotides outside the gene matches: 3. In DNA, the CDR3 is TGCGCCAGCAGCTCCGGGACTAGCGGTAACACCGGGGAGCTGTTTTTT. Its protein is CASSSGTSGNTGELFF. Using reference TRBV5-1 and TRBJ2-2 for the parts outside the CDR3, the full variable domain is KAGVTQTPRYLIKTRGQQVTLSCSPISGHRSVSWYQQTPGQGLQFLFEYFSETQRNKGNFPGRFSGRQFSNSRSEMNVSTLELGDSALYLCASSSGTSGNTGELFFGEGSRLTVL.

This clonotype was detected many times. V usage is TRBV27 and J usage is TRBJ1-1, with 12 positions matching TRBD1. CDR1 and CDR2 (germline): MNHEY, SMNVEV (reference sequence). V shed 6 bases and J 2 bases; nucleotides not matched to a gene: 4. The CDR3 contains 15 residues. CDR3 in amino acids: CASRPGQGANTEAFF. The CDR3 bases are TGTGCCAGCAGACCGGGACAGGGGGCTAACACTGAAGCTTTCTTT.

The chain employs TRBV4-2 and TRBJ2-7, with 11 bases lining up with TRBD2. Germline V gene data show CDR1 as LGHNA and CDR2 as YNFKEQ. The trim removed 0 bases at V and 5 bases at J, leaving 6 bases unmatched. The CDR3 is made up of 16 amino acids. The CDR3 nucleotides are TGTGCCAGCAGCCAAGACCCCGGACTAGCGGGCAACGAGCAGTACTTC. Residues: CASSQDPGLAGNEQYF.

The V gene is TRBV5-6, the J gene TRBJ2-7, with D hard to call. The CDR3 has 15 amino acids. Germline V gives CDR1 SGHDT, CDR2 YYEEEE. V was clipped by 0 bases and J by 1 base, with 11 bases between them. As DNA, the CDR3 is TGTGCCAGCAGCTTGGTCCGGATTCTTTCCTACGAGCAGTACTTC. Its protein product is CASSLVRILSYEQYF.

J is TRBJ2-7 and V is TRBV30, with TRBD1 identical over 8 bases. Germline lookup yields CDR1 GTSNPN and CDR2 SVGIG (reference sequence). This CDR3 is built from 17 residues. The V gene end was trimmed by 2 bases and the J gene end by 3 bases; junction bases not matched to a gene: 15. This CDR3 is CAWSSYTGTGGYYEQYF. The CDR3 region has the DNA TGTGCCTGGAGTAGCTACACAGGGACAGGTGGATACTACGAGCAGTACTTC.

In this sample, this clonotype turned up a few times. J is TRBJ2-2 and V is TRBV11-2; D is undetermined. Per the germline V gene, CDR1 is SGHAT and CDR2 is FQNNGV. Between the trimmed V and J ends, which lost 2 bases and 6 bases, there was a span of 16 bases. The CDR3 runs to 16 residues. The DNA of the CDR3 is TGTGCCAGCAGCTTATCTGGCGGCCTGTGGCCCGGGGAGCTGTTTTTT. As protein: CASSLSGGLWPGELFF.

This clonotype turned up a few times. In DNA, the CDR3 is TGTGCCAGCAGTTTTCACATGGCCAGCAGGATTAACGGGGAGCTGTTTTTT. Translated: CASSFHMASRINGELFF. The chain has TRBV12-3 or TRBV12-4 and TRBJ2-2; D uncertain. The CDR3 loop spans 17 amino acids. V lost 3 bases and J 7 bases, leaving 21 bases between the germline ends.

A note on this clonotype: Given a much more abundant clone one base away, this may be a read error. The V call is TRBV28, the J call TRBJ2-5; possible D gene TRBD1, 6 bases. Germline CDR1 reads MDHEN; CDR2 reads SYDVKM. The CDR3 has 11 residues. The CDR3, as DNA: TGTGCTTCGGGACATCAAGGGACCCAGTACTTC. This codes for CASGHQGTQYF.

The sample holds many counts of this clonotype. The rearrangement uses TRBV12-3 or TRBV12-4 and TRBJ2-7, with D possibly TRBD1 on 6 matching bases. This CDR3 comprises 15 residues. Trimming cost V 0 bases and J 0 bases, with 9 bases left between them. CDR3 coding DNA: TGTGCCAGCAGTTTAGCTCTACAGGGCTCCTACGAGCAGTACTTC. This encodes CASSLALQGSYEQYF.

The CDR3 protein is CAISPAATGGQQYF. In DNA form, the CDR3 reads TGTGCCATCAGTCCAGCCGCGACAGGGGGCCAGCAGTACTTC. The rearrangement uses TRBV10-3 and TRBJ2-7; 10 bases are shared with TRBD1. Germline-derived CDR1 and CDR2 are ENHRY and SYGVKD. This CDR3 is 14 amino acids long. The junction had 9 bases not matched to a gene; V was cut back by 5 bases and J by 8 bases.

The J gene is TRBJ1-1, the V gene TRBV4-3; 9 bases line up with TRBD1. V shed 3 bases and J 4 bases; nucleotides not matched to a gene: 6. Germline V gives CDR1 LGHNA, CDR2 YSLEER. The CDR3 loop spans 15 amino acids. The chain's CDR3 is CASSQKDRGVTEAFF. CDR3 sequence (DNA): TGCGCCAGCAGCCAGAAGGACAGGGGAGTCACTGAAGCTTTCTTT.

As to this clonotype: Lacking the conserved final phenylalanine or tryptophan, this CDR3 likely reflects a read error. This chain joins TRBV28 and TRBJ1-5; weak D call: TRBD1 (5 bases). This CDR3 comprises 16 residues. Germline assignment: CDR1 MDHEN and CDR2 SYDVKM. Trimming shortened V by 1 base and J by 2 bases, and 12 bases separated the two germline ends. The chain's CDR3 is CASSLFWDVGNQPQHL. For the CDR3, the DNA is TGTGCCAGCAGTTTATTTTGGGACGTAGGCAATCAGCCCCAGCATCTT.